In its sample, the clone carrying this TCR beta chain was seen a few times. The sequenced patients had an expansion of CD8+CD57+ cells seen by flow cytometry. Genomic DNA was employed as the template in profiling TCR beta VDJ and CDR3. Each CDR3 protein gets one entry after TCRdb re-called the reads with MiXCR. The repertoire consists of about half a million distinct CDR3 sequences, with approximately 33% occurring once and the leading ten covering less than 0.85%. This record comes from a study of CD8+CD57+ T cells in acquired aplastic anemia. Study as a whole: Sorted cells (CD4+ and CD8+) yielded DNA amounts that averaged about 2.9 ug.

The V end was cut by 0 bases, the J end by 5 bases, with 5 bases between. Germline V CDR1 and CDR2: LGHDT, YNNKEL (reference sequence). The CDR3 extends over 14 amino acids. The TCR originated in a human donor with aplastic anemia. The sequenced sample consisted of sorted CD4+, CD8+, or CD8+CD57+ T cells (not recorded which) from PBMCs. The rearrangement uses TRBV3-1 and TRBJ1-6, with D unclear. This CDR3 is CASSQDRDNSPLHF. The CDR3 DNA follows: TGTGCCAGCAGCCAAGATCGGGATAATTCACCCCTCCACTTT.